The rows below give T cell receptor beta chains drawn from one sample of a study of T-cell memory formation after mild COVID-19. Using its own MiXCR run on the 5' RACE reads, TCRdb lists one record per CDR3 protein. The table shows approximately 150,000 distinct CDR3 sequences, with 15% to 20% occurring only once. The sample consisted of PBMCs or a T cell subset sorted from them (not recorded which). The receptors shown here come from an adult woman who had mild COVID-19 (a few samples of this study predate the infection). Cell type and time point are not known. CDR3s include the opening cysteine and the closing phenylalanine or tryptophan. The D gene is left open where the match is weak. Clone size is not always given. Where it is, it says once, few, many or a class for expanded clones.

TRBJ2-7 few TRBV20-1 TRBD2 TGCAGTGCTAGAGGCCCCGGACTAGCGTCCTCCTACGAGCAGTACTTC CSARGPGLASSYEQYF
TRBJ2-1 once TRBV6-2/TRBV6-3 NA TGTGCCAGCAGTCAGACTCCTAATGAGCAGTTCTTC CASSQTPNEQFF
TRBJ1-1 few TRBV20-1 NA TGCAGTGCTAGAGGCCATACAGTGGCTAACACTGAAGCTTTCTTT CSARGHTVANTEAFF
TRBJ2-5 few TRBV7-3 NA TGTGCCAGCAGCTTAACGTCGGGAGAGACCCAGTACTTC CASSLTSGETQYF
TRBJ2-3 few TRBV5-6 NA TGTGCCAGCAGATTCGGAGGGGGGAGGGATACGCAGTATTTT CASRFGGGRDTQYF
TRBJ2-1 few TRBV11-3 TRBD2 TGTGCCAGCAGCTCGGGACTAGCGGGGGTAGGGGAGCAGTTCTTC CASSSGLAGVGEQFF
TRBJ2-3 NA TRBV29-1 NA TGCAGCGTTGAAGGAGGGGCGGGCACAGATACGCAGTATTTT CSVEGGAGTDTQYF
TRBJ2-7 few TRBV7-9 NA TGTGCCAGCAGGCCTGGACAGCCAACCTACGAGCAGTACTTC CASRPGQPTYEQYF
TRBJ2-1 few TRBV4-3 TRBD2 TGCGCCAGCAGCCCGCGACTAGCGGGACCCTACAATGAGCAGTTCTTC CASSPRLAGPYNEQFF
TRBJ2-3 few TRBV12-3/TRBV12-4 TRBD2 TGTGCCAGCAGACCTACTAGCGGACCTTCCACAGATACGCAGTATTTT CASRPTSGPSTDTQYF
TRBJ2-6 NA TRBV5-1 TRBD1 TGCGCCAGCAGCTCATCCATGACGGGACAGACTTTCTCTGGGGCCAACGTCCTGACTTTC CASSSSMTGQTFSGANVLTF
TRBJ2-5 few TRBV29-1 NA TGCAGCGTTTTACAGGGTGTTCGAGAGACCCAGTACTTC CSVLQGVRETQYF
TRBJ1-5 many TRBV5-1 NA TGCGCCAGCAGCTTGGGGAGGGATCAGCCCCAGCATTTT CASSLGRDQPQHF
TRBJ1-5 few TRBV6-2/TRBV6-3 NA TGTGCCAGCAGTTTGAATAGCAATCAGCCCCAGCATTTT CASSLNSNQPQHF
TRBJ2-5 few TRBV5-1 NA TGCGCCAGCAGCGGGTCACCGGCAAACCAAGAGACCCAGTACTTC CASSGSPANQETQYF
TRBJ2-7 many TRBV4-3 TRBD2 TGCGCCAGCAGCCCGACTAGCGCCGTCTCCTACGAGCAGTACTTC CASSPTSAVSYEQYF
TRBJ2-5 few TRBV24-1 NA TGTGCCACCAGTGATCCCCGGAACCAAGAGACCCAGTACTTC CATSDPRNQETQYF
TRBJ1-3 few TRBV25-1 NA TGTGCCAGCGAGGGTGGGCCCCTTCTCTCTGGAAACACCATATATTTT CASEGGPLLSGNTIYF
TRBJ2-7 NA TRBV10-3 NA TGTGCCATCAGTTTTAACCTCGGGACTCCCTACGAGCAGTACTTC CAISFNLGTPYEQYF
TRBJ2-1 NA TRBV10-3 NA TGTGCCATCAGTGAGTCGCCCTCCTTGGGTAATGAGCAGTTCTTC CAISESPSLGNEQFF
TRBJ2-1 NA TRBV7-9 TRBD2 TGTGCCAGCAGCCTCGCCGGACTAGTGAGGGTTGAGCAGTTCTTC CASSLAGLVRVEQFF
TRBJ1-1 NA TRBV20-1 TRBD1 TGCAGTGCTAGCCGGGACAGCAACACTGAAGCTTTCTTT CSASRDSNTEAFF
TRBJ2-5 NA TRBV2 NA TGTGCCAGTGGCCCCCTGGACCAAGAGACCCAGTACTTC CASGPLDQETQYF
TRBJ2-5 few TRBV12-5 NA TGTGCTAGTGGTTTCCACTCACCAGGTGCGCGGCCGACCCAAGAGACCCAGTACTTC CASGFHSPGARPTQETQYF
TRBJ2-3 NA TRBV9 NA TGTGCCAGCAGCCCCGGACAGCCCTCAGGTCGGAGCACAGATACGCAGTATTTT CASSPGQPSGRSTDTQYF
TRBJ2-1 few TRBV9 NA TGTGCCAGCAGCGTGGGGGCAGGGCCAATTTACTACAATGAGCAGTTCTTC CASSVGAGPIYYNEQFF
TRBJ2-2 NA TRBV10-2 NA TGCGCCAGCAGTGCCGACCGGGAGCTGTTTTTT CASSADRELFF
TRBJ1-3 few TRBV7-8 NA TGTGCCAGCAGCTTAGCGCAGGGAAACACCATATATTTT CASSLAQGNTIYF
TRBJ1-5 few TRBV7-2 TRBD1 TGTGCCAGCAGCCCATTACAGGGGGAGGGCAATCAGCCCCAGCATTTT CASSPLQGEGNQPQHF
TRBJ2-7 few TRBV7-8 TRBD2 TGTGCCAGCAGCTTACTGCGCGTGGGACTAGTGGGCGAGCAGTACTTC CASSLLRVGLVGEQYF
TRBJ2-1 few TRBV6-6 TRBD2 TGTGCCAGCAGTGGCGGGGGGGCCTATGAGCAGTTCTTC CASSGGGAYEQFF
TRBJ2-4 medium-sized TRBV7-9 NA TGTGCCAGCAGCTTAGGGGCGGGGCATCTGGACATTCAGTACTTC CASSLGAGHLDIQYF
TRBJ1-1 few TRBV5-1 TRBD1 TGCGCCAGCAGCTTCGGACAGGAGACCCACACTGAAGCTTTCTTT CASSFGQETHTEAFF